Listed below are T cell receptor beta chains from one sample, sequenced in a study of beta chain features in type 1 diabetes. The table came from immunoSEQ multiplex PCR; TCRdb's copy has only in-frame clones and leaves some out. The sample holds about 150,000 clones; approximately 7.8% are singletons and the top ten take around 0.9%. Source material: central memory CD4+ T cells from blood. The source is a woman in her forties with type 1 diabetes. The CDR3 runs from the conserved cysteine through the conserved F or W. D genes are given only for firm matches. Clone size, where shown, is once, few, many, or a class for clones that have expanded.

CDR3: CASSLLTGAVGSPLHF
DNA: TGTGCCAGCAGCCTATTGACAGGGGCGGTGGGTTCACCCCTCCACTTT
J: TRBJ1-6
size: -
D: TRBD1
length: 16
V: TRBV14

CDR3: CASSQDNLRSGNTIYF
DNA: TGCGCCAGCAGCCAAGATAACTTACGCTCTGGAAACACCATATATTTT
J: TRBJ1-3
size: -
D: -
length: 16
V: TRBV4-3

CDR3: CASSDVGNIQYF
DNA: TGTGCCAGCAGTGATGTCGGGAACATTCAGTACTTC
J: TRBJ2-4
size: few
D: -
length: 12
V: TRBV6-1

CDR3: CASSLRLLHEQYF
DNA: TGTGCCAGCAGCCTCAGACTTTTACACGAGCAGTACTTC
J: TRBJ2-7
size: few
D: -
length: 13
V: TRBV7-6

CDR3: CAWSTRTGELFF
DNA: TGTGCCTGGAGTACGAGGACCGGGGAGCTGTTTTTT
J: TRBJ2-2
size: many
D: -
length: 12
V: TRBV30

CDR3: CASRRYRDSYNEQFF
DNA: TGTGCCAGCAGAAGATACCGGGACTCTTACAATGAGCAGTTCTTC
J: TRBJ2-1
size: few
D: -
length: 15
V: TRBV2

CDR3: CASSGHREQETQYF
DNA: TGCGCCAGCAGCGGTCACAGAGAGCAAGAGACCCAGTACTTC
J: TRBJ2-5
size: few
D: -
length: 14
V: TRBV5-1

CDR3: CASSGNGREGYTF
DNA: TGTGCCAGCAGCGGAAATGGACGGGAGGGCTACACCTTC
J: TRBJ1-2
size: -
D: -
length: 13
V: TRBV7-9

CDR3: CASSRQLLAGDGNEQFF
DNA: TGCGCCAGCAGCCGCCAACTACTAGCGGGGGATGGTAATGAGCAGTTCTTC
J: TRBJ2-1
size: few
D: TRBD2
length: 17
V: TRBV4-3

CDR3: CASSPRQGLNTEAFF
DNA: TGTGCCAGCAGCCCTCGACAGGGCTTGAACACTGAAGCTTTCTTT
J: TRBJ1-1
size: -
D: -
length: 15
V: TRBV21-1

CDR3: CASSPGGGNEKLFF
DNA: TGTGCCAGCAGCCCCGGGGGGGGTAATGAAAAACTGTTTTTT
J: TRBJ1-4
size: few
D: -
length: 14
V: TRBV9

CDR3: CASSVDPSGGGDTQYF
DNA: TGTGCCAGCAGCGTAGATCCTAGCGGGGGTGGAGATACGCAGTATTTT
J: TRBJ2-3
size: -
D: TRBD2
length: 16
V: TRBV9

CDR3: CASSFGGGSYNEQFF
DNA: TGTGCCAGCAGCTTTGGAGGCGGGTCCTACAATGAGCAGTTCTTC
J: TRBJ2-1
size: few
D: -
length: 15
V: TRBV7-9

CDR3: CASSPEGSGNTIYF
DNA: TGTGCCAGCTCACCTGAGGGTTCTGGAAACACCATATATTTT
J: TRBJ1-3
size: few
D: -
length: 14
V: TRBV18

CDR3: CASSLARGHEQYF
DNA: TGTGCCAGCAGCTTAGCCAGGGGTCACGAGCAGTACTTC
J: TRBJ2-7
size: many
D: -
length: 13
V: TRBV11-2

CDR3: CASSYGSPNEKLFF
DNA: TGTGCCAGCAGTTACGGTAGCCCAAATGAAAAACTGTTTTTT
J: TRBJ1-4
size: -
D: -
length: 14
V: TRBV6-5

CDR3: CASSGQTNEKLFF
DNA: TGTGCCAGCAGCGGACAGACGAATGAAAAACTGTTTTTT
J: TRBJ1-4
size: -
D: -
length: 13
V: TRBV9

CDR3: CASSYRQASTDTQYF
DNA: TGTGCCAGCAGTTATCGACAGGCTAGCACAGATACGCAGTATTTT
J: TRBJ2-3
size: -
D: -
length: 15
V: TRBV7-9

CDR3: CASSLEGTGEFF
DNA: TGTGCCAGCAGCTTAGAAGGGACTGGGGAGTTCTTC
J: TRBJ2-1
size: few
D: -
length: 12
V: TRBV7-9

CDR3: CASSSQEGTEAFF
DNA: TGTGCCAGCAGCTCCCAGGAGGGCACTGAAGCTTTCTTT
J: TRBJ1-1
size: many
D: -
length: 13
V: TRBV7-3

CDR3: CAWSNRGPEKLFF
DNA: TGTGCCTGGAGCAACCGAGGGCCGGAAAAACTGTTTTTT
J: TRBJ1-4
size: few
D: -
length: 13
V: TRBV30

CDR3: CASSNRGQGNSPLHF
DNA: TGCGCCAGCAGCAACCGAGGACAGGGGAATTCACCCCTCCACTTT
J: TRBJ1-6
size: -
D: TRBD1
length: 15
V: TRBV5-1

CDR3: CASSDSRSGNTIYF
DNA: TGCGCCAGCAGCGACAGCCGCTCTGGAAACACCATATATTTT
J: TRBJ1-3
size: few
D: -
length: 14
V: TRBV4-1

CDR3: CASSPTGTEAFF
DNA: TGTGCCAGCAGCCCGACAGGGACTGAAGCTTTCTTT
J: TRBJ1-1
size: few
D: TRBD1
length: 12
V: TRBV7-9

CDR3: CATSRTRGWSYNEQFF
DNA: TGTGCCACCAGCAGAACTCGAGGATGGTCCTACAATGAGCAGTTCTTC
J: TRBJ2-1
size: few
D: -
length: 16
V: TRBV15

CDR3: CATSRDVLAKNIQYF
DNA: TGTGCCACCAGCAGAGACGTCCTAGCCAAAAACATTCAGTACTTC
J: TRBJ2-4
size: once
D: -
length: 15
V: TRBV15

CDR3: CASKSEQETQYF
DNA: TGTGCCAGTAAAAGCGAACAAGAGACCCAGTACTTC
J: TRBJ2-5
size: -
D: -
length: 12
V: TRBV19

CDR3: CASSIPRVTSNTGELFF
DNA: TGTGCCAGTAGTATCCCGAGGGTAACTTCGAACACCGGGGAGCTGTTTTTT
J: TRBJ2-2
size: -
D: -
length: 17
V: TRBV19

CDR3: CATSRDLAGVEETQYF
DNA: TGTGCCACCAGCAGAGATCTAGCGGGAGTGGAAGAGACCCAGTACTTC
J: TRBJ2-5
size: -
D: TRBD2
length: 16
V: TRBV15

CDR3: CASSEDRHQPQHF
DNA: TGTGCCAGCTCAGAGGACAGGCATCAGCCCCAGCATTTT
J: TRBJ1-5
size: -
D: TRBD1
length: 13
V: TRBV18

CDR3: CASSLGTSGGRGETQYF
DNA: TGTGCCAGCAGTTTAGGGACTAGCGGGGGCCGGGGGGAGACCCAGTACTTC
J: TRBJ2-5
size: few
D: TRBD2
length: 17
V: TRBV27

CDR3: CASRGDRANTGELFF
DNA: TGTGCCAGCAGGGGGGACAGGGCGAACACCGGGGAGCTGTTTTTT
J: TRBJ2-2
size: -
D: TRBD1
length: 15
V: TRBV2

CDR3: CASSERTGDGYTF
DNA: TGTGCCAGCAGTGAGAGGACAGGGGATGGCTACACCTTC
J: TRBJ1-2
size: few
D: TRBD1
length: 13
V: TRBV6-1

CDR3: CASSGESGQGAVQPQHF
DNA: TGTGCCAGCAGCGGGGAATCGGGACAGGGGGCGGTTCAGCCCCAGCATTTT
J: TRBJ1-5
size: -
D: TRBD1
length: 17
V: TRBV9

CDR3: CASSSRGATQYF
DNA: TGTGCCAGCAGTTCACGGGGTGCGACCCAGTACTTC
J: TRBJ2-5
size: few
D: -
length: 12
V: TRBV28

CDR3: CASSQEPRNQPQHF
DNA: TGCGCCAGCAGCCAAGAGCCTAGGAATCAGCCCCAGCATTTT
J: TRBJ1-5
size: -
D: -
length: 14
V: TRBV4-1

CDR3: CATGGEQFF
DNA: TGTGCCACCGGCGGTGAGCAGTTCTTC
J: TRBJ2-1
size: few
D: -
length: 9
V: TRBV28